The TCR beta chain under discussion was sequenced for a study of blood T cell repertoires in COVID-19. As for the study in general: Some COVID-19 samples were acute and others convalescent; all came from the United States, Italy and Spain. PBMCs, B-cell-depleted T cells, or T cells were the source of the cDNA or gDNA that made up the material.

This CDR3 has 13 residues. J was trimmed by 2 bases and V by 3 bases; bases with no gene match: 0. CDR1 and CDR2 from the germline V gene are MGHDK and SYGVNS. Repertoires were generated with immunoSEQ multiplex PCR, while TCRdb's copy carries only in-frame clones and drops some. The sample comprises 150,000 to 200,000 clones, 85% of which are singletons, and 3% to 4% rests with the top ten. The TCR sequence derives from a human donor with acute or convalescent COVID-19. The donor label of this sample is uncertain. Input material: peripheral blood. The rearrangement uses TRBV25-1 and TRBJ1-2, with 7 bases identical to TRBD1. Here the CDR3 reads CASSEGQNYGYTF. The CDR3, as DNA: TGTGCCAGCAGTGAGGGACAGAACTATGGCTACACCTTC.